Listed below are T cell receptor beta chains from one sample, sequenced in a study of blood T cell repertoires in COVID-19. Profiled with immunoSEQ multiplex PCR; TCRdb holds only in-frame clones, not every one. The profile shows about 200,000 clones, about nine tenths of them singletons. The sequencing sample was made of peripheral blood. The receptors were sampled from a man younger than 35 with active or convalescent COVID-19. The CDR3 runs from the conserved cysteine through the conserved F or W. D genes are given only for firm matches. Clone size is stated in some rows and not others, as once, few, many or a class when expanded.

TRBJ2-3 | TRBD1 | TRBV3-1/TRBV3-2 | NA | CASSQNVGQGTDTQYF | TGTGCCAGCAGCCAAAACGTCGGACAGGGCACAGATACGCAGTATTTT
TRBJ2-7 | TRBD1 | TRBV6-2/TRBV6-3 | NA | CASSYGSPGQGAFEQYF | TGTGCCAGCAGTTACGGGTCCCCGGGACAGGGGGCCTTCGAGCAGTACTTC
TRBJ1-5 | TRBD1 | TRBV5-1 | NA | CASSLGDSFNQPQHF | TGCGCCAGCAGCTTGGGGGACAGCTTCAATCAGCCCCAGCATTTT
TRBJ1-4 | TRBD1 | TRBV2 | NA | CASHRGLNEKLFF | TGTGCCAGCCACAGGGGGTTAAATGAAAAACTGTTTTTT
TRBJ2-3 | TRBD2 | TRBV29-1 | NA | CSVPGLAGGDTQYF | TGCAGCGTGCCCGGCCTAGCGGGGGGAGATACGCAGTATTTT
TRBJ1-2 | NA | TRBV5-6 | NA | CASSLGQGINYGYTF | TGTGCCAGCAGCTTGGGGCAGGGTATTAACTATGGCTACACCTTC
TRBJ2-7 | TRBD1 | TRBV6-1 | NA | CASSERTGLAYEQYF | TGTGCCAGCAGTGAACGGACAGGACTTGCCTACGAGCAGTACTTC
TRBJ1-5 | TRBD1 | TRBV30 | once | CAWSLGQGDQPQHF | TGTGCCTGGAGTTTGGGTCAGGGGGATCAGCCCCAGCATTTT
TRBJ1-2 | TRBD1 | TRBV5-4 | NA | CASSPGTGLLGYTF | TGTGCCAGCAGCCCCGGGACAGGGTTGTTGGGCTACACCTTC
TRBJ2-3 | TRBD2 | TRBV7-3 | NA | CASSHHSGRGTDTQYF | TGTGCCAGCAGCCATCATAGCGGGAGGGGCACAGATACGCAGTATTTT